A selection of T cell receptor beta chains follows, all from one sample in a study of blood T cells in healthy people across ages. TCRdb reprocessed the 5' RACE reads with MiXCR, giving one entry per CDR3 protein. The table lists around 870,000 distinct CDR3 sequences, under 30% of them singletons. The specimen sequenced was blood. These receptors all stem from a woman older than 75 in good health. CDR3s include the opening cysteine and the closing phenylalanine or tryptophan. The D gene is left open where the match is weak. Rows give clone size only sometimes, using once, few, many, or a class for an expanded clone.

j_gene: TRBJ1-2
d_gene: TRBD1
abundance: few
v_gene: TRBV12-3/TRBV12-4
CDR3nt: TGTGCCAGCAGTTTAGCCGGACAGGGTGGTCGGGGCTACACCTTC
CDR3aa: CASSLAGQGGRGYTF

j_gene: TRBJ2-4
d_gene: -
abundance: many
v_gene: TRBV20-1
CDR3nt: TGCAGTGCTAGCGGGCAGGGCTACGGCATTCAGTACTTC
CDR3aa: CSASGQGYGIQYF

j_gene: TRBJ2-5
d_gene: TRBD2
abundance: -
v_gene: TRBV5-1
CDR3nt: TGCGCCAGCAGCGGGCAGCCGGGGGGTTGGGAGACCCAGTACTTC
CDR3aa: CASSGQPGGWETQYF

j_gene: TRBJ2-5
d_gene: TRBD2
abundance: many
v_gene: TRBV12-3/TRBV12-4
CDR3nt: TGTGCCAGCAGGTCCAGGGAGGGTGCCCGGGAGACCCAGTACTTC
CDR3aa: CASRSREGARETQYF

j_gene: TRBJ1-5
d_gene: -
abundance: many
v_gene: TRBV6-2/TRBV6-3
CDR3nt: TGTGCCAGCAGTACCCTTACAGGGCCAAGCAATCAGCCCCAGCATTTT
CDR3aa: CASSTLTGPSNQPQHF

j_gene: TRBJ2-1
d_gene: -
abundance: few
v_gene: TRBV20-1
CDR3nt: TGCAGTGCTAGAGCCGGCAAGAACTACAATGAGCAGTTCTTC
CDR3aa: CSARAGKNYNEQFF

j_gene: TRBJ2-1
d_gene: TRBD2
abundance: many
v_gene: TRBV7-2
CDR3nt: TGTGCCAGCAGCTTAAGAAGCGGGGGAAACAATGAGCAGTTCTTC
CDR3aa: CASSLRSGGNNEQFF

j_gene: TRBJ1-5
d_gene: -
abundance: -
v_gene: TRBV5-5
CDR3nt: TGTGCCAGCAGCTTGGCCCAGGGCACAGATACGCAGCATTTT
CDR3aa: CASSLAQGTDTQHF

j_gene: TRBJ1-1
d_gene: -
abundance: -
v_gene: TRBV6-2/TRBV6-3
CDR3nt: TGTGCCAGCAGGCGTGGGGGGAACACTGAAGCTTTCTTT
CDR3aa: CASRRGGNTEAFF

j_gene: TRBJ1-4
d_gene: TRBD1
abundance: -
v_gene: TRBV5-6
CDR3nt: TGTGCCAGCAGCTTCTCACCGACAGGGAAAGAAAAACTGTTTTTT
CDR3aa: CASSFSPTGKEKLFF

j_gene: TRBJ1-1
d_gene: TRBD1
abundance: -
v_gene: TRBV24-1
CDR3nt: TGTGCCACCAGCGGGACAGGGGGAAGCACTGAAGCTTTCTTT
CDR3aa: CATSGTGGSTEAFF

j_gene: TRBJ1-5
d_gene: -
abundance: few
v_gene: TRBV28
CDR3nt: TGTGCCAGCAGTTTGGTCAAAAACGGTCTTAGCAATCAGCCCCAGCATTTT
CDR3aa: CASSLVKNGLSNQPQHF

j_gene: TRBJ2-1
d_gene: -
abundance: -
v_gene: TRBV6-1
CDR3nt: TGTGCCAGCAGTGAAGGGGTAATCGGGACAAGAGGCAATGAGCAGTTCTTC
CDR3aa: CASSEGVIGTRGNEQFF

j_gene: TRBJ2-6
d_gene: -
abundance: -
v_gene: TRBV6-1
CDR3nt: TGTGCCAGCAGTGAAGCGCTTTTGGGTACAGGTTCTTTTGGGGCCAACGTCCTGACTTTC
CDR3aa: CASSEALLGTGSFGANVLTF

j_gene: TRBJ2-3
d_gene: -
abundance: -
v_gene: TRBV7-3
CDR3nt: TGTGCCAGCAGCAAGAAAGGGACAGATACGCAGTATTTT
CDR3aa: CASSKKGTDTQYF

j_gene: TRBJ2-1
d_gene: TRBD2
abundance: many
v_gene: TRBV5-1
CDR3nt: TGCGCCAGCAGCTTGGAAGTAGCGGGGGGTTGGAGCGAGGAGCAGTTCTTC
CDR3aa: CASSLEVAGGWSEEQFF

j_gene: TRBJ2-6
d_gene: TRBD2
abundance: -
v_gene: TRBV19
CDR3nt: TGTGCCAGCGGGGGGATGGAGGCTGGGGCCAACGTCCTGACTTTC
CDR3aa: CASGGMEAGANVLTF

j_gene: TRBJ1-2
d_gene: TRBD1
abundance: many
v_gene: TRBV3-1
CDR3nt: TGTGCCAGCAGCCAAAAACAGGGGGCGTATGGCTACACCTTC
CDR3aa: CASSQKQGAYGYTF

j_gene: TRBJ2-3
d_gene: -
abundance: once
v_gene: TRBV12-3/TRBV12-4
CDR3nt: TGTGCCAGCAGATACGAAAGCACAGATACGCAGTATTTT
CDR3aa: CASRYESTDTQYF

j_gene: TRBJ2-1
d_gene: TRBD2
abundance: -
v_gene: TRBV6-5
CDR3nt: TGTGCCAGCAGTCCGTCGGGACTAGTACATGAGCAGTTCTTC
CDR3aa: CASSPSGLVHEQFF

j_gene: TRBJ2-1
d_gene: -
abundance: few
v_gene: TRBV6-2/TRBV6-3
CDR3nt: TGTGCCAGCAGCACACTAGATGAGCAGTTCTTC
CDR3aa: CASSTLDEQFF

j_gene: TRBJ1-5
d_gene: TRBD1
abundance: few
v_gene: TRBV18
CDR3nt: TGTGCCAGCTCCGAGGGACAGGGGGGTTTGCCCCAGCATTTT
CDR3aa: CASSEGQGGLPQHF

j_gene: TRBJ2-3
d_gene: TRBD1
abundance: many
v_gene: TRBV3-1
CDR3nt: TGTGCCAGCAGCCAATCGGGACAGGGGGTCACAGATACGCAGTATTTT
CDR3aa: CASSQSGQGVTDTQYF

j_gene: TRBJ2-7
d_gene: -
abundance: -
v_gene: TRBV13
CDR3nt: TGTGCCAGCAGCGTAGGGGGATCCGAGCAGTACTTC
CDR3aa: CASSVGGSEQYF

j_gene: TRBJ1-5
d_gene: TRBD1
abundance: -
v_gene: TRBV28
CDR3nt: TGTGCCAGCAGTACCCCGGGACAGGGTCAGCCCCAGCATTTT
CDR3aa: CASSTPGQGQPQHF

j_gene: TRBJ1-5
d_gene: -
abundance: -
v_gene: TRBV20-1
CDR3nt: TGCAGTGCTAGAGATCGGGGGCACAAGGTTCAGCCCCAGCATTTT
CDR3aa: CSARDRGHKVQPQHF

j_gene: TRBJ1-6
d_gene: TRBD1
abundance: few
v_gene: TRBV20-1
CDR3nt: TGCAGTGCTAGAGAAAACAGGGGGCGCAATTCACCCCTCCACTTT
CDR3aa: CSARENRGRNSPLHF

j_gene: TRBJ2-1
d_gene: -
abundance: many
v_gene: TRBV9
CDR3nt: TGTGCCAGCAGCGTTCAGGGATTAAAGGAGGATGAGCAGTTCTTC
CDR3aa: CASSVQGLKEDEQFF

j_gene: TRBJ2-3
d_gene: TRBD2
abundance: many
v_gene: TRBV6-2/TRBV6-3
CDR3nt: TGTGCCAGCAGTTATACGAGCGGGGGGCCTACGACCGCAGATACGCAGTATTTT
CDR3aa: CASSYTSGGPTTADTQYF

j_gene: TRBJ1-1
d_gene: -
abundance: many
v_gene: TRBV10-3
CDR3nt: TGTGCCATCAGTGGGGGTTTGAGTATGAACACTGAAGCTTTCTTT
CDR3aa: CAISGGLSMNTEAFF

j_gene: TRBJ1-4
d_gene: -
abundance: once
v_gene: TRBV20-1
CDR3nt: TGCAGTGCTCCGTGGGGGGGCTCGGTGACAACTAATGAAAAACTGTTTTTT
CDR3aa: CSAPWGGSVTTNEKLFF

j_gene: TRBJ1-5
d_gene: -
abundance: few
v_gene: TRBV4-1
CDR3nt: TGCGCCAGCAGCCAACAGCTAGATCAGCCCCAGCATTTT
CDR3aa: CASSQQLDQPQHF

j_gene: TRBJ2-5
d_gene: TRBD2
abundance: many
v_gene: TRBV20-1
CDR3nt: TGCAGTGCTAGAGATCCCGGCGGGGGTCAAGAGACCCAGTACTTC
CDR3aa: CSARDPGGGQETQYF

j_gene: TRBJ2-5
d_gene: -
abundance: -
v_gene: TRBV4-1
CDR3nt: TGCGCCAGCAGCCAAGATTGGATGAACAATGAGCAGTACTTC
CDR3aa: CASSQDWMNNEQYF

j_gene: TRBJ2-1
d_gene: -
abundance: many
v_gene: TRBV7-2
CDR3nt: TGTGCCAGCAGTCGAGGACTTTCCTACAATGAGCAGTTCTTC
CDR3aa: CASSRGLSYNEQFF

j_gene: TRBJ2-2
d_gene: TRBD1
abundance: -
v_gene: TRBV15
CDR3nt: TGTGCCACCAGCAACACCGGGACAGGGATCGGGGAGCTGTTTTTT
CDR3aa: CATSNTGTGIGELFF

j_gene: TRBJ2-7
d_gene: TRBD1
abundance: many
v_gene: TRBV7-9
CDR3nt: TGTGCCAGCAGCAGGGGGACAGACGAGCAGTACTTC
CDR3aa: CASSRGTDEQYF

j_gene: TRBJ2-5
d_gene: TRBD1
abundance: many
v_gene: TRBV2
CDR3nt: TGTGCCAGCAATCTCCAGGGGGCGCGGCAAGAGACCCAGTACTTC
CDR3aa: CASNLQGARQETQYF

j_gene: TRBJ2-1
d_gene: TRBD2
abundance: -
v_gene: TRBV20-1
CDR3nt: TGCAGTGCTAGAGGTAGCGGGAGCACCCAGTTCTTC
CDR3aa: CSARGSGSTQFF

j_gene: TRBJ2-1
d_gene: -
abundance: many
v_gene: TRBV5-4
CDR3nt: TGTGCCAGCAGCACCCGACAGTTTACCTCCTACAATGAGCAGTTCTTC
CDR3aa: CASSTRQFTSYNEQFF

j_gene: TRBJ2-1
d_gene: -
abundance: few
v_gene: TRBV15
CDR3nt: TGTGCCACCAGCAGAGTGGTAAAGGGCCCTAGGAGGAATGAGCAGTTCTTC
CDR3aa: CATSRVVKGPRRNEQFF

j_gene: TRBJ1-6
d_gene: -
abundance: -
v_gene: TRBV6-2/TRBV6-3
CDR3nt: TGTGCCAGCAGTACCCATCGGACAGATAGAAAAAATTCACCCCTCCACTTT
CDR3aa: CASSTHRTDRKNSPLHF

j_gene: TRBJ2-5
d_gene: -
abundance: -
v_gene: TRBV7-2
CDR3nt: TGTGCCAGCAGTCATGTGCTACGGGAGCAGTACTTC
CDR3aa: CASSHVLREQYF

j_gene: TRBJ1-5
d_gene: TRBD1
abundance: -
v_gene: TRBV15
CDR3nt: TGTGCCACCCAATCGAGGAGGCTTCCGGGACAGGGAAGGGAGTCCAATCAGCCCCAGCATTTT
CDR3aa: CATQSRRLPGQGRESNQPQHF

j_gene: TRBJ1-5
d_gene: -
abundance: few
v_gene: TRBV12-3/TRBV12-4
CDR3nt: TGTGCCAGCAGCTCGGACAGCTATCAGCCCCAGCATTTT
CDR3aa: CASSSDSYQPQHF

j_gene: TRBJ1-6
d_gene: -
abundance: -
v_gene: TRBV20-1
CDR3nt: TGCAGTGCTGGTGGGCGGGGGACCTCGAAAAATTCACCCCTCCACTTT
CDR3aa: CSAGGRGTSKNSPLHF